This T cell receptor beta chain was identified in a study of metastatic and nonmetastatic thyroid tumors. About the research overall: Across peripheral blood and tumor or nodule tissue samples taken from malignant and benign thyroid patients, the repertoires were compared with one another. Study-wide results and limits: Across blood and tumor, TCR beta diversity in malignant thyroid tumors was reportedly significantly higher than in benign nodules.

As concerns this clone: Antigen unknown.

The CDR3 loop spans 14 amino acids. V lost 6 bases and J 4 bases, leaving 15 bases between the germline ends. Looked up from germline, CDR1 is MDHEN and CDR2 is SYDVKM. Through MiXCR, TCRdb re-clonotyped the PCR reads. The repertoire has 40,000 to 50,000 clones, less than 5% of them found once; the top ten carry over 8%. Until they underwent thyroid surgery, no patient had received any treatment. This sequence originates from a female donor with papillary thyroid cancer or a benign thyroid nodule (not recorded which). Some clones in this sample may be carry-over from other donors' samples. The V call is TRBV28, the J call TRBJ1-1, with D perhaps matching TRBD1 (5 bases). Sequencing was carried out using blood. CDR3 residues: CASRGGGLTTEAFF. The CDR3 DNA is TGTGCCAGCAGGGGCGGGGGTCTCACCACTGAAGCTTTCTTT.